This TCR beta chain originates from a study of cytomegalovirus exposure and HLA in healthy donors. Across the study: In a later analysis, it was reported that the approximately 120 validation repertoires had been produced on the same platform as the roughly 700 repertoires belonging to the first cohort.

Study outcomes and limitations: Many donors shared some public TCRs, even though most TCR sequences were rare. First-cohort TCR clusters were later found to tend to co-occur in the 120 or so validation repertoires. The study put around 180 TCR beta chains on its list as cytomegalovirus-associated.

Libraries were prepared by immunoSEQ multiplex PCR; TCRdb keeps only in-frame clonotypes and omits some of them. The sample holds 100,000 to 120,000 clones; under 97% are singletons and the top ten take 0.67%. Concerning this clone itself: Its antigen is still unknown.

Trimming cost V 5 bases and J 1 base, with 3 bases left between them. The CDR3 has 11 amino acids. Germline CDR1 reads MNHEY; CDR2 reads SMNVEV (reference sequence). The clonotype was recovered from a woman aged 18 to 35 in good health and CMV-seronegative. This chain uses TRBV27 with TRBJ2-7; D remains unclear. Sequenced material: PBMCs. The CDR3: CASSPSYEQYF. The CDR3 DNA reads as TGTGCCAGCAGTCCTTCCTACGAGCAGTACTTC.